These T cell receptor beta chains were read from a single sample in a study of shared clonotypes between healthy human individuals. Clones were sequenced by immunoSEQ multiplex PCR, and TCRdb holds only the in-frame ones, with some missing. The data hold approximately 1.1 million clones, with 70% to 80% observed a single time. The specimen was memory CD4+ T cells from PBMCs. All receptors come from a man aged 18 to 30 in good health. Some clones in this sample may be carry-over from other donors' samples. Each CDR3 is given with its conserved first and last residue. Each record gives: V gene, D gene, clone size, J gene, CDR3 DNA, CDR3 protein. The D gene is left open where the match is weak. Not all rows give a size; the values are once, few, many and, for expanded clones, a class.

V: TRBV5-1
D: .
size: .
J: TRBJ2-3
DNA: TGCGCCAGCAGCTCGGGACTTGGGGATACGCAGTATTTT
CDR3: CASSSGLGDTQYF

V: TRBV6-6
D: .
size: .
J: TRBJ2-7
DNA: TGTGCCAGCAGTTATAGTAGGAGCGACTCCTACGAGCAGTACTTC
CDR3: CASSYSRSDSYEQYF

V: TRBV19
D: TRBD1
size: .
J: TRBJ2-6
DNA: TGTGCCAGTAGTCCAGACAGGGACTCTGGGGCCAACGTCCTGACTTTC
CDR3: CASSPDRDSGANVLTF

V: TRBV19
D: .
size: .
J: TRBJ2-7
DNA: TGTGCCAGTAGTATAGGTGGAGGAGGGGTTTACGAGCAGTACTTC
CDR3: CASSIGGGGVYEQYF

V: TRBV4-2
D: TRBD1
size: .
J: TRBJ2-7
DNA: TGTGCCAGCAGCCCGGGACAGGGAGCCTACGAGCAGTACTTC
CDR3: CASSPGQGAYEQYF

V: TRBV7-2
D: TRBD1
size: .
J: TRBJ1-2
DNA: TGTGCCAGCAGCTTAGCTCCGGGACAGCTTAACTATGGCTACACCTTC
CDR3: CASSLAPGQLNYGYTF

V: TRBV6-5
D: TRBD1
size: .
J: TRBJ2-3
DNA: TGTGCCAGCAGCCAGAGGACAGGCCCGCCAGATACGCAGTATTTT
CDR3: CASSQRTGPPDTQYF

V: TRBV7-9
D: TRBD2
size: once
J: TRBJ2-5
DNA: TGTGCCAGCATGGGGACTAGCGGGGGGGAGACCCAGTACTTC
CDR3: CASMGTSGGETQYF

V: TRBV5-4
D: .
size: .
J: TRBJ1-1
DNA: TGTGCCAGCAGCCCCGCCGGGGCCGGGAACACTGAAGCTTTCTTT
CDR3: CASSPAGAGNTEAFF

V: TRBV15
D: TRBD1
size: .
J: TRBJ2-1
DNA: TGTGCCACCAGCAGACCCCCGACAGGCCACAGGGGGTCCTACAATGAGCAGTTCTTC
CDR3: CATSRPPTGHRGSYNEQFF

V: TRBV27
D: .
size: .
J: TRBJ2-7
DNA: TGTGCCAGCAGTCTCCGAGGCGCGATGGGAGTAAGCGAGCAGTACTTC
CDR3: CASSLRGAMGVSEQYF

V: TRBV10-1
D: TRBD1
size: .
J: TRBJ1-5
DNA: TGCGCCAGGAATTCCGGGACAGGAGGTAATAACAATCAGCCCCAGCATTTT
CDR3: CARNSGTGGNNNQPQHF

V: TRBV5-6
D: .
size: .
J: TRBJ2-4
DNA: TGTGCCAGCAGCTACCTCCAACTAGCCAAAAACATTCAGTACTTC
CDR3: CASSYLQLAKNIQYF

V: TRBV5-1
D: TRBD2
size: many
J: TRBJ2-1
DNA: TGCGCCAGCAGCTTCAACAGCGGGAGAAGTGAGCAGTTCTTC
CDR3: CASSFNSGRSEQFF

V: TRBV19
D: TRBD2
size: few
J: TRBJ2-7
DNA: TGTGCCAGTACTCCTAGCGGGAGAATGGGCGAGCAGTACTTC
CDR3: CASTPSGRMGEQYF

V: TRBV5-1
D: .
size: .
J: TRBJ2-7
DNA: TGCGCCAGCAGCGATCCACAGGGATACCCCTACGAGCAGTACTTC
CDR3: CASSDPQGYPYEQYF

V: TRBV18
D: .
size: few
J: TRBJ2-7
DNA: TGTGCCAGCTCACCACGGGCCTCAAAGGGCGAGCAGTACTTC
CDR3: CASSPRASKGEQYF

V: TRBV27
D: .
size: .
J: TRBJ1-5
DNA: TGTGCCAGCAGTTCCTCTCTGACAGTCCGGCAGCCCCAGCATTTT
CDR3: CASSSSLTVRQPQHF

V: TRBV29-1
D: .
size: few
J: TRBJ1-1
DNA: TGCAGCGGCGTCCGGGACACTGAAGCTTTCTTT
CDR3: CSGVRDTEAFF

V: TRBV5-1
D: .
size: .
J: TRBJ1-4
DNA: TGCGCCAGCAGCCCTCCGGACAGCTATAATGAAAAACTGTTTTTT
CDR3: CASSPPDSYNEKLFF

V: TRBV7-2
D: .
size: .
J: TRBJ1-5
DNA: TGTGCCAGCAGCTTACACAGAGGCAATCAGCCCCAGCATTTT
CDR3: CASSLHRGNQPQHF

V: TRBV21-1
D: .
size: .
J: TRBJ2-1
DNA: TGTGCCAGCAGCAAAGAGATCTCGGGAGGGCCGGGTGAGCAGTTCTTC
CDR3: CASSKEISGGPGEQFF

V: TRBV28
D: .
size: .
J: TRBJ1-1
DNA: TGTGCCAGCAGCTCCTCCACAGCTATGAACACTGAAGCTTTCTTT
CDR3: CASSSSTAMNTEAFF

V: TRBV7-2
D: TRBD1
size: .
J: TRBJ2-7
DNA: TGTGCCAGCAGCTCTCATCCGGGACAGGGGCCATCCTACGAGCAGTACTTC
CDR3: CASSSHPGQGPSYEQYF

V: TRBV7-2
D: TRBD1
size: .
J: TRBJ2-7
DNA: TGTGCCAGCAGCCAAGGACAGGGGGCTTACGAGCAGTACTTC
CDR3: CASSQGQGAYEQYF

V: TRBV28
D: .
size: .
J: TRBJ2-1
DNA: TGTGCCAGCAGTTTGGGCCAGGCCCGAGACAATGAGCAGTTCTTC
CDR3: CASSLGQARDNEQFF

V: TRBV2
D: TRBD1
size: .
J: TRBJ1-1
DNA: TGTGCCAGCGCTTCGACAGGGGAGACTGAAGCTTTCTTT
CDR3: CASASTGETEAFF

V: TRBV15
D: .
size: .
J: TRBJ2-1
DNA: TGTGCCACCAGCAGAGATGTGGGCCGCTACAATGAGCAGTTCTTC
CDR3: CATSRDVGRYNEQFF

V: TRBV6-1
D: .
size: .
J: TRBJ2-1
DNA: TGTGCCAGCAGTGAGTCCCTCGGGTACAATGAGCAGTTCTTC
CDR3: CASSESLGYNEQFF

V: TRBV10-2
D: .
size: .
J: TRBJ2-6
DNA: TGCGCCAGCAGCCCTACGCAGGGCTCTGGGGCCAACGTCCTGACTTTC
CDR3: CASSPTQGSGANVLTF

V: TRBV18
D: TRBD1
size: .
J: TRBJ2-2
DNA: TGTGCCAGCTCACAACTCGGGACAGGGTTGAGCACCGGGGAGCTGTTTTTT
CDR3: CASSQLGTGLSTGELFF

V: TRBV18
D: .
size: .
J: TRBJ2-1
DNA: TGTGCCAGCTCACCAAGGCTGGACAATGAGCAGTTCTTC
CDR3: CASSPRLDNEQFF

V: TRBV5-1
D: TRBD2
size: .
J: TRBJ2-1
DNA: TGCGCCAGCAGCTTGGTTGGCCTGACTAGCGGGAGGGCCGATGAGCAGTTCTTC
CDR3: CASSLVGLTSGRADEQFF

V: TRBV2
D: TRBD1
size: .
J: TRBJ2-7
DNA: TGTGCCAGCAGTGAGGGTGACAGGGGCTACGAGCAGTACTTC
CDR3: CASSEGDRGYEQYF

V: TRBV28
D: TRBD2
size: .
J: TRBJ2-1
DNA: TGTGCCAGCAGTTTAGCGGGAGCTCCTAGTGAGGAGCAGTTCTTC
CDR3: CASSLAGAPSEEQFF

V: TRBV30
D: .
size: .
J: TRBJ1-2
DNA: TGTGCCTGGAGTGCAATTGGGGAAGGCTACACCTTC
CDR3: CAWSAIGEGYTF

V: TRBV30
D: TRBD1
size: .
J: TRBJ2-1
DNA: TGTGCCTGGAGTCTTCAGACAGGGGGGGAGCAGTTCTTC
CDR3: CAWSLQTGGEQFF